This T cell receptor beta chain was sequenced for a study of beta chain features in type 1 diabetes. Study-wide results and caveats: For TCRB rearrangement, an influence of HLA type remained unresolved here. Within the patient group, naive, central memory and Treg TCRB repertoires appeared more similar to each other than within healthy donors. Shorter TCRB CDR3s, moderately but significantly so, marked every one of the four CD4+ subsets in Type 1 diabetes patients.

Every isolated RNA sample was fully reverse transcribed, so sequencing captured expressed TCRB transcripts. The repertoire was sequenced with immunoSEQ multiplex PCR; TCRdb's copy has only in-frame clones and lacks some. The sample yields under 300,000 clones, around 25% seen once. In regard to this clone: Its target is not known.

CDR3 length: 15 amino acids. V lost 2 bases, J lost 5 bases, and 7 bases stayed unmatched. The germline V gene has CDR1 GTSNPN and CDR2 SVGIG (reference sequence). The V gene is TRBV30, the J gene TRBJ1-1; TRBD1 aligns across 11 bases. Sequencing was carried out using naive CD4+ T cells from blood. The receptor comes from a woman aged 25 to 39 with type 1 diabetes. CDR3 DNA: TGTGCCTGGAGTCTGACGGGGACAGGGGGAACTGAAGCTTTCTTT. This translates into CAWSLTGTGGTEAFF. The full variable domain, rest sourced from reference TRBV30 and TRBJ1-1, is SQTIHQWPATLVQPVGSPLSLECTVEGTSNPNLYWYRQAAGRGLQLLFYSVGIGQISSEVPQNLSASRPQDRQFILSSKKLLLSDSGFYLCAWSLTGTGGTEAFFGQGTRLTVV.